Only one count was recorded for the clone carrying this T cell receptor (beta chain). The data were produced by immunoSEQ multiplex PCR, yet TCRdb's version contains in-frame clones alone and is incomplete. The sample has about 130,000 clones, more than 85% seen once. CDR1 LNHDA and CDR2 SQIVND come from the germline V gene (reference sequence). The CDR3 is made up of 14 amino acids. V was clipped by 3 bases and J by 3 bases; unmatched bases: 2. This sample was taken from a study of control samples from healthy donors and cancer patients. This receptor was obtained from a man between 18 and 29 years old in good health. The source material was blood. V usage is TRBV19 and J usage is TRBJ2-1, with TRBD2 matching 7 bases. CDR3 in DNA: TGTGCCAGTAGTATCAGGACTAGCTACAATGAGCAGTTCTTC. Encoded protein: CASSIRTSYNEQFF.